These T cell receptor beta chains were read from a single sample in a study of CD8 T cells in Susac syndrome. TCRdb reprocessed the immunoSEQ multiplex PCR reads with MiXCR, giving one entry per CDR3 protein. The table shows 140,000 to 150,000 distinct CDR3 sequences, with approximately 96% occurring only once. The sample consisted of CD4+ T cells from PBMCs. The receptors originated from a human donor with multiple sclerosis. The CDR3 runs from the conserved cysteine through the conserved F or W. D genes are given only for firm matches. Size values are once, few and many counts, or a class for expanded clones, and some rows have none.

. | 15 | TRBJ1-1 | TRBV6-5 | . | CASSYAGNLNTEAFF
. | 14 | TRBJ1-1 | TRBV29-1 | . | CSVAQRGLGTEAFF
. | 14 | TRBJ2-3 | TRBV12-3/TRBV12-4 | . | CASGGTLGTDTQYF
. | 12 | TRBJ1-2 | TRBV12-3/TRBV12-4 | . | CASSLNRYGYTF
. | 15 | TRBJ2-3 | TRBV7-8 | . | CASRYTRGRTDTQYF
TRBD1 | 14 | TRBJ2-7 | TRBV9 | . | CASSATGAGYEQYF
TRBD2 | 19 | TRBJ2-3 | TRBV4-1 | . | CASSQDAVAAGGTTDTQYF
. | 14 | TRBJ2-7 | TRBV25-1 | . | CASIQTSSKGEQYF
. | 13 | TRBJ2-7 | TRBV10-3 | . | CAISETPDRAGYF
. | 16 | TRBJ1-1 | TRBV6-6 | . | CASSHASWGMNTEAFF
. | 14 | TRBJ2-5 | TRBV7-2 | . | CASSVDKVRETQYF
. | 14 | TRBJ2-2 | TRBV2 | . | CASSELRGTGELFF
. | 12 | TRBJ1-5 | TRBV12-3/TRBV12-4 | . | CASTTGYQPQHF
. | 16 | TRBJ1-2 | TRBV9 | once | CASSPNPGTATYGYTF
. | 13 | TRBJ2-3 | TRBV20-1 | . | CSAGIPSTDTQYF
TRBD2 | 17 | TRBJ2-2 | TRBV5-1 | . | CASSLFAGGGVTGELFF
. | 13 | TRBJ1-6 | TRBV12-3/TRBV12-4 | . | CASSSTENSPLHF
. | 14 | TRBJ1-2 | TRBV3-1 | . | CASSPQGIGYGYTF
TRBD2 | 14 | TRBJ2-1 | TRBV7-2 | . | CASSLGGGTTEQFF
. | 17 | TRBJ2-2 | TRBV3-1 | . | CASSRAGSGLSTGELFF
TRBD2 | 16 | TRBJ2-1 | TRBV4-3 | . | CASSKSLAGGQNEQFF
. | 14 | TRBJ2-5 | TRBV7-8 | . | CASTQSGRGETQYF
. | 14 | TRBJ2-1 | TRBV7-2 | . | CASSLSRVRDEQFF
. | 12 | TRBJ2-7 | TRBV18 | . | CASSLYPEAQYF
. | 11 | TRBJ2-5 | TRBV19 | . | CASSIGTAQYF
. | 17 | TRBJ1-3 | TRBV28 | . | CASSLVRRANSGNTIYF
TRBD2 | 15 | TRBJ2-5 | TRBV28 | . | CASSSRLAGGKTQYF
TRBD2 | 14 | TRBJ2-3 | TRBV27 | . | CASRTSGGGDTQYF
TRBD2 | 14 | TRBJ2-1 | TRBV12-3/TRBV12-4 | once | CASSASSGHNEQFF
. | 16 | TRBJ1-6 | TRBV3-1 | . | CASSRRLQGSNSPLHF
. | 14 | TRBJ2-5 | TRBV9 | . | CASSVGTYQETQYF
. | 14 | TRBJ1-2 | TRBV11-1 | once | CASSQTGTALGYTF
TRBD1 | 17 | TRBJ1-2 | TRBV4-3 | . | CASSQDQAGGRLYGYTF
. | 13 | TRBJ1-2 | TRBV24-1 | . | CATSDFGEHGYTF
. | 14 | TRBJ2-2 | TRBV24-1 | . | CATSPRRNSGELFF
TRBD1 | 14 | TRBJ2-3 | TRBV20-1 | once | CSAQRGQNTDTQYF
. | 13 | TRBJ2-3 | TRBV7-9 | . | CASSLTQVDTQYF
. | 12 | TRBJ2-2 | TRBV15 | . | CATSRDRRELFF
. | 15 | TRBJ2-1 | TRBV20-1 | . | CSARDTRDSYNEQFF
. | 15 | TRBJ2-7 | TRBV7-6 | . | CASSIGSGWEYEQYF
. | 20 | TRBJ1-3 | TRBV11-1 | . | CASSSPPRGGYGASGNTIYF